This T cell receptor beta chain was sequenced for a study of beta chain features in type 1 diabetes. Trimming cost V 6 bases and J 5 bases, with 10 bases left between them. Per germline, CDR1 SNHLY and CDR2 FYNNEI. The CDR3 runs 13 residues. A note on this clone: Additional DNA sequences in this sample encode the identical CDR3.

cDNA synthesis used the whole RNA isolate, giving expressed TCRB sequences. Using immunoSEQ multiplex PCR, the repertoire was profiled, and TCRdb retains in-frame clones only, with some absent. The profile shows hundreds of thousands of clones, under 20% of them singletons. The receptor was derived from a woman younger than 30 in good health. The chain uses TRBV2 and TRBJ2-2, with a tentative D call TRBD1 (5 bases). Sequencing was done on a sample of naive CD4+ T cells from blood. The CDR3 sequence is CASSDQGTGELFF. The CDR3, as DNA: TGTGCCAGCAGCGATCAGGGTACCGGGGAGCTGTTTTTT. The variable domain in full, completed from reference TRBV2 and TRBJ2-2, reads EPEVTQTPSHQVTQMGQEVILRCVPISNHLYFYWYRQILGQKVEFLVSFYNNEISEKSEIFDDQFSVERPDGSNFTLKIRSTKLEDSAMYFCASSDQGTGELFFGEGSRLTVL.